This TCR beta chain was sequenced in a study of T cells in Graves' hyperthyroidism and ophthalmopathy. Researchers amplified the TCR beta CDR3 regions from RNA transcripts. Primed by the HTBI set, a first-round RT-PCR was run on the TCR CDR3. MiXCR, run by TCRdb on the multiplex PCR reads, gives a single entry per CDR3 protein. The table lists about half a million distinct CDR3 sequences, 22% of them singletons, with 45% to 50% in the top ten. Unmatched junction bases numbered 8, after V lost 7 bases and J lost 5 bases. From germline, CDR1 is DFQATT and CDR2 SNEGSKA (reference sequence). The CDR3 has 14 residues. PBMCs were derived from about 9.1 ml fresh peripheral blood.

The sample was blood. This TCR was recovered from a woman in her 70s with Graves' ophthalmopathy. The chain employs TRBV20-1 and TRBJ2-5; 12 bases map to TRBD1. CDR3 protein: CSGGTGGRWETQYF. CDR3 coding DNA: TGCAGTGGCGGGACAGGGGGCAGATGGGAGACCCAGTACTTC.